This T cell receptor beta chain was observed in a study of blood T cell repertoires in COVID-19. Study at large: From the United States, Italy and Spain came samples of acute and convalescent COVID-19. From T cells, B-cell-depleted T cells, or PBMCs came the material, which was cDNA or gDNA.

Per the original methods: Cell counts per sample came from amplifying reference gene primers. Clones were sequenced by immunoSEQ multiplex PCR, and TCRdb holds only the in-frame ones, with some missing. Clone size and V and J calls were adopted from that table, with D and trimming inferred from the DNA. The sample includes about 210,000 clones, 70% to 85% seen only once; the top ten take under 2.5%. The germline V and J ends were trimmed by 3 bases and 3 bases, with 14 bases remaining between them. Germline V gene sequence: CDR1 LGHDT, CDR2 YNNKEL (reference sequence). The CDR3 contains 15 residues. The TCR originated in a middle-aged man who had recovered from COVID-19. The sample taken for sequencing was peripheral blood. V and J are TRBV3-1 (or the pseudogene TRBV3-2) and TRBJ1-2; D gene uncertain. CDR3 loop: CASSQGPGDHYGYTF. The DNA for the CDR3 is TGTGCCAGCAGCCAGGGCCCCGGGGATCACTATGGCTACACCTTC.